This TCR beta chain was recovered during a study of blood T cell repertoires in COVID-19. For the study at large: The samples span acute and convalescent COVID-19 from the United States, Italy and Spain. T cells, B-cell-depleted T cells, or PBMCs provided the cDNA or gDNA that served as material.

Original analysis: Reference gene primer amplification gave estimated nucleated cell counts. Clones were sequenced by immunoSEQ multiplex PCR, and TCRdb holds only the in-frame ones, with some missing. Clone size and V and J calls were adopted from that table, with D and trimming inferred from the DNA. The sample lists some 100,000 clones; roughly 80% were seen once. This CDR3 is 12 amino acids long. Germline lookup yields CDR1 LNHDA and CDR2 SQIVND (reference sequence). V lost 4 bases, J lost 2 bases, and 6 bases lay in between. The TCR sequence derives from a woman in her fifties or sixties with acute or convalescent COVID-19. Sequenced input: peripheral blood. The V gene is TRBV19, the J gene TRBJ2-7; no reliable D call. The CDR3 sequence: CASSNRAYEQYF. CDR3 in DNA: TGTGCCAGTAGTAACCGAGCCTACGAGCAGTACTTC.